Listed here are 3 T cell receptor beta chains from one sample, sequenced in a study of T cell responses to AZD1222 COVID-19 vaccine. Sequencing used immunoSEQ multiplex PCR; TCRdb keeps in-frame clones, though not all of them. This sample has 70,000 to 100,000 clones; approximately 83% occur once, and the top ten carry around 3.7%. The sample in question was peripheral blood, obtained 28 days after the second AZD1222 dose. Every receptor here comes from an adult who received the AZD1222 COVID-19 vaccine.

The V gene is TRBV30, the J gene TRBJ2-1, with 8 bases aligning to TRBD2. V dropped 1 base and J dropped 2; count of bases not matched to a gene: 13. The CDR3 has 18 amino acids. Looked up from germline, CDR1 is GTSNPN and CDR2 is SVGIG (reference sequence). The CDR3 is CAWSAILRLARTYNEQFF. The DNA of the CDR3 is TGTGCCTGGAGTGCTATATTAAGACTAGCGAGAACCTACAATGAGCAGTTCTTC.

This rearrangement joins TRBV14 to TRBJ1-3; no reliable D call. The CDR3 has 16 amino acids. The germline gives CDR1 SGHDN, CDR2 FVKESK. Trimming shortened V by 7 bases and J by 0 bases, and 16 bases separated the two germline ends. CDR3 amino acids: CASNPGAGDSGNTIYF. DNA for the CDR3: TGTGCCAGCAACCCGGGAGCCGGCGACTCTGGAAACACCATATATTTT.

The chain employs TRBV18 and TRBJ1-2; D remains ambiguous. Trimming pared 2 bases from V and 5 bases from J, leaving 12 bases between. This CDR3 is built from 14 residues. Germline CDR1 and CDR2: KGHSH and LQKENI. CDR3 region: CASSPDRGDYGYTF. DNA for the CDR3: TGTGCCAGCTCACCAGATCGAGGTGATTATGGCTACACCTTC.